One and the same sample provided the 27 T cell receptor beta chains below, sequenced in a study of cytomegalovirus exposure and HLA in healthy donors. PCR employed 60 Vbeta and 13 Jbeta primers. Measured with immunoSEQ multiplex PCR; TCRdb has only the in-frame clones, and not every one. Counted here are some 100,000 clones, approximately 80% occurring once; the ten biggest clones make up almost 5%. The source material was PBMCs. These receptors were taken from a middle-aged man in good health and CMV-seropositive.

Only a few counts were recorded for this clone. The chain has TRBV5-6 and TRBJ1-5; D not certain. This CDR3 spans 16 amino acids. The germline CDR1 and CDR2 sequences are SGHDT and YYEEEE. V was shortened by 1 base and J by 0 bases, with 11 bases between the two germline ends. CDR3 residues: CASSLRSGVSNQPQHF. The CDR3, as DNA: TGTGCCAGCAGCTTGAGATCCGGAGTTAGCAATCAGCCCCAGCATTTT.

This clone appeared a few times. This chain joins TRBV25-1 and TRBJ1-2; maybe TRBD1 (5 bases). The V end lost 1 base, the J end lost 4 bases, and 7 bases lay between the germline ends. Germline-derived CDR1 and CDR2 are MGHDK and SYGVNS. There are 13 residues in the CDR3. CDR3 amino acids: CASSELGLYGYTF. The CDR3 DNA reads TGTGCCAGCAGTGAATTGGGGCTCTATGGCTACACCTTC.

The chain couples TRBV27 to TRBJ1-2; D not certain. The germline CDR1 and CDR2 sequences are MNHEY and SMNVEV (reference sequence). V lost 8 bases, J lost 5 bases, and 18 bases lay in between. The CDR3 covers 14 residues. CDR3 sequence reads: CASGNLPDYYGYTF. CDR3 nucleotides: TGTGCCAGCGGTAACCTCCCCGACTATTATGGCTACACCTTC.

The genes are TRBV5-1 and TRBJ1-1, with 9 bases fitting TRBD1. Per the germline V gene, CDR1 is SGHRS and CDR2 is YFSETQ. The CDR3 runs to 14 residues. V gave up 0 bases and J gave up 11 bases; unmatched junction bases: 8. CDR3 loop: CASSLEAPGQGAFF. Here the CDR3 DNA reads TGCGCCAGCAGCTTGGAGGCTCCCGGACAGGGGGCTTTCTTT. Full variable domain (rest looked up from reference TRBV5-1 and TRBJ1-1): KAGVTQTPRYLIKTRGQQVTLSCSPISGHRSVSWYQQTPGQGLQFLFEYFSETQRNKGNFPGRFSGRQFSNSRSEMNVSTLELGDSALYLCASSLEAPGQGAFFGQGTRLTVV.

V is TRBV10-3 and J is TRBJ1-2; 8 bases line up with TRBD1. Germline V gives CDR1 ENHRY, CDR2 SYGVKD. Trimming removed 3 bases from V and 2 bases from J; junction bases left unmatched: 5. The CDR3 loop spans 15 amino acids. The CDR3 DNA reads TGTGCCATCAGTGAACGACAGGGGCTCAACTATGGCTACACCTTC. Translating gives CAISERQGLNYGYTF.

CDR3 nucleotides: TGTGCCAGCAGTTACTTAGCAAGAGGGCATGGCTACACCTTC. Its protein is CASSYLARGHGYTF. This sequence joins TRBV6-5 and TRBJ1-2; D not certain. Germline V CDR1 and CDR2: MNHEY, SVGAGI. The CDR3 covers 14 residues. V dropped 1 base and J dropped 6 bases, with 12 bases sitting between them.

The chain combines TRBV30 with TRBJ1-3; D not resolved. The V end lost 2 bases, the J end lost 0 bases, and 8 bases lay between the germline ends. This CDR3 region has 14 residues. Germline loops: CDR1 GTSNPN, CDR2 SVGIG (reference sequence). Written as DNA, the CDR3 is TGTGCCTGGAGTCGGTCGATCTCTGGAAACACCATATATTTT. Translated: CAWSRSISGNTIYF.

The V call is TRBV9, the J call TRBJ2-1; TRBD2 matches at 8 bases. This CDR3 spans 16 amino acids. The germline CDR1 and CDR2 sequences are SGDLS and YYNGEE. The V and J ends lost 1 base and 7 bases, in that order; junction bases with no gene match: 10. The CDR3 protein is CASSVRRLAGLNEQFF. The CDR3 DNA reads TGTGCCAGCAGCGTAAGGAGGCTAGCGGGCCTGAATGAGCAGTTCTTC.

The chain uses TRBV16 and TRBJ1-2; D not resolved. Germline V gene data show CDR1 as KGHSY and CDR2 as FQNENV. The CDR3 length is 12 residues. The V end lost 5 bases, the J end lost 8 bases, and 12 bases lay between the germline ends. CDR3 loop: CASSARLGGYTF. CDR3 DNA sequence: TGTGCCAGCAGCGCCCGTCTGGGCGGCTACACCTTC.

This clone was seen many times. The chain has TRBV10-3 and TRBJ2-5, with a possible D match to TRBD2 (5 bases). Looked up from germline, CDR1 is ENHRY and CDR2 is SYGVKD. The CDR3 covers 13 residues. The ends were cut back, 3 bases at V and 3 bases at J, with 8 bases in the middle. Here the CDR3 reads CAISEVREETQYF. The CDR3 region has the DNA TGTGCCATCAGTGAAGTGAGGGAAGAGACCCAGTACTTC.

A few counts support this clone. The chain couples TRBV4-3 to TRBJ2-4, with 10 bases that match TRBD1. Unmatched junction bases numbered 0, after V lost 0 bases and J lost 4 bases. The V gene's germline CDR1 is LGHNA and CDR2 YSLEER. There are 15 residues in the CDR3. The CDR3 DNA reads as TGCGCCAGCAGCCAAGAGGGACAGGGGAAAAACATTCAGTACTTC. Its translation is CASSQEGQGKNIQYF.

The rearrangement joins TRBV7-9 to TRBJ2-5; tentative D call: TRBD1 (5 bases). Trimming took off 5 bases at V and 5 bases at J, with 12 bases between the two ends. The CDR3 runs to 13 residues. Germline loops: CDR1 SEHNR, CDR2 FQNEAQ (reference sequence). CDR3 coding DNA: TGTGCCAGCAGCGTTCAGGGCTGGGAGACCCAGTACTTC. As protein: CASSVQGWETQYF.

This chain uses TRBV6-1 with TRBJ2-4; D gene unclear. Germline V gene data show CDR1 as MNHNS and CDR2 as SASEGT. V lost 7 bases and J 0 bases, leaving 4 bases between the germline ends. This CDR3 comprises 12 residues. CDR3 loop: CASTLAKNIQYF. CDR3 in DNA: TGTGCCAGCACACTAGCCAAAAACATTCAGTACTTC.

The chain uses TRBV4-1 and TRBJ2-3; 9 bases match TRBD1. Germline assignment: CDR1 MGHRA and CDR2 YSYEKL. The CDR3 extends over 16 amino acids. V dropped 7 bases and J dropped 2; count of bases not matched to a gene: 10. The CDR3 DNA sequence: TGCGCCAGCACCTATAGGGGGACAGGGACCACAGATACGCAGTATTTT. Residues: CASTYRGTGTTDTQYF.

CDR3: CSAAQRDIAYGYTF. The CDR3 bases are TGCAGCGCCGCACAACGGGACATTGCCTATGGCTACACCTTC. The chain is built from TRBV29-1 and TRBJ1-2, with D possibly being TRBD1 (6 bases). Per the germline V gene, CDR1 is SQVTM and CDR2 is ANQGSEA. V lost 7 bases to trimming and J lost 4 bases, with 19 bases between them. The CDR3 runs 14 residues.

The V call is TRBV5-1, the J call TRBJ2-3; D is uncertain. V was shortened by 4 bases and J by 5 bases, with 8 bases between the two germline ends. In germline, CDR1 is SGHRS, CDR2 YFSETQ. CDR3 length equals 12 residues. CDR3 protein: CASSMIQDTQYF. In nucleotides, the CDR3 is TGCGCCAGCAGCATGATACAAGATACGCAGTATTTT.

The J gene is TRBJ2-6, the V gene TRBV5-1; 9 nucleotides match TRBD1. Germline V lookup: CDR1 SGHRS, CDR2 YFSETQ. This CDR3 contains 17 residues. After removal of 4 bases from V and 0 bases from J, the junction contained 5 bases not matched to a gene. This chain's CDR3 is CASSGGTGISGANVLTF. The CDR3 nucleotides are TGCGCCAGCAGCGGCGGGACAGGGATCTCTGGGGCCAACGTCCTGACTTTC.

The CDR3 DNA follows: TGTGCCAGCAGCCAAAGGGGGACTAGCGGGATTGGTGGGCCAGATACGCAGTATTTT. It is translated as CASSQRGTSGIGGPDTQYF. The genes are TRBV4-2 and TRBJ2-3; 13 nucleotides match TRBD2. Germline CDR1 is LGHNA and CDR2 is YNFKEQ. The length of the CDR3 is 19 residues. The J segment lost 4 bases and the V segment lost 2 bases, leaving 12 bases of the junction unmatched.

The chain carries TRBV5-4 and TRBJ2-3; weak D call: TRBD2 (7 bases). Trimming shortened V by 1 base and J by 0 bases, and 18 bases separated the two germline ends. The CDR3 runs 18 residues. The V gene's germline CDR1 is SGHNT and CDR2 YYREEE (reference sequence). In DNA, the CDR3 is TGTGCCAGCAGCTTGCTGTTAGGGGGGGGGAAGAGCACAGATACGCAGTATTTT. Protein sequence: CASSLLLGGGKSTDTQYF. The full variable domain, its missing parts supplied by reference TRBV5-4 and TRBJ2-3, is ETGVTQSPTHLIKTRGQQVTLRCSSQSGHNTVSWYQQALGQGPQFIFQYYREEENGRGNFPPRFSGLQFPNYSSELNVNALELDDSALYLCASSLLLGGGKSTDTQYFGPGTRLTVL.

The rearrangement links TRBV5-6 to TRBJ2-3, with TRBD1 as a possible D gene (6 bases). Germline loops: CDR1 SGHDT, CDR2 YYEEEE. V lost 3 bases to trimming and J lost 1 base, with 12 bases between them. The CDR3 totals 15 residues. The CDR3 is CASSSQGGGTDTQYF. CDR3 nucleotides: TGTGCCAGCAGCTCACAGGGTGGGGGCACAGATACGCAGTATTTT.

This clone turned up a few times. The chain is built from TRBV7-2 and TRBJ1-1; D is perhaps TRBD1 (5 bases). V lost 11 bases to trimming and J lost 1 base, with 11 bases between them. The germline V gene has CDR1 SGHTA and CDR2 FQGNSA. This CDR3 comprises 12 residues. CDR3 nucleotide sequence: TGTGCCCTCGGGCAGGGGAACACTGAAGCTTTCTTT. It is translated as CALGQGNTEAFF.

This clone was counted a few times. The chain combines TRBV5-4 with TRBJ1-2, with a weak D call TRBD1 (6 bases). Trimming pared 2 bases from V and 13 bases from J, leaving 18 bases between. This CDR3 comprises 13 residues. Germline CDR1 is SGHNT and CDR2 is YYREEE (reference sequence). CDR3 sequence (DNA): TGTGCCAGCAGCTTCCCTTTAGGGGGGGCTGGCACCTTC. Encoded protein: CASSFPLGGAGTF.

This chain joins TRBV7-7 and TRBJ2-1; 7 bases line up with TRBD2. This CDR3 region has 13 residues. Looked up from germline, CDR1 is SSHAT and CDR2 is FNYEAQ (reference sequence). V lost 5 bases to trimming and J lost 8 bases; unmatched junction nucleotides: 6. CDR3 in DNA: TGTGCCAGCAGCGAAAGCGGGATCCATGAGCAGTTCTTC. This codes for CASSESGIHEQFF.

The chain links TRBV5-4 to TRBJ2-5; 7 bases map to TRBD2. The germline CDR1 and CDR2 sequences are SGHNT and YYREEE (reference sequence). After removal of 4 bases from V and 4 bases from J, the junction contained 10 bases not matched to a gene. The CDR3 extends over 15 amino acids. The CDR3 loop reads CASSPPSGNGETQYF. The DNA for the CDR3 is TGTGCCAGCAGCCCCCCCAGCGGGAATGGAGAGACCCAGTACTTC.

This chain links TRBV29-1 with TRBJ2-5; perhaps TRBD2 as D (6 bases). The CDR3 sequence is 14 residues long. In germline, CDR1 is SQVTM, CDR2 ANQGSEA. The V end was cut by 3 bases, the J end by 2 bases, with 13 bases between. CDR3 loop: CSVEEGPRQETQYF. The CDR3 DNA follows: TGCAGCGTTGAGGAGGGGCCCCGTCAAGAGACCCAGTACTTC.

The rearrangement links TRBV19 to TRBJ1-1; D possibly corresponds to TRBD1 (6 bases). This CDR3 is built from 15 residues. Per the germline V gene, CDR1 is LNHDA and CDR2 is SQIVND (reference sequence). The V end lost 1 base, the J end lost 0 bases, and 9 bases lay between the germline ends. The CDR3 region is CASSIVTGMNTEAFF. CDR3 bases: TGTGCCAGTAGTATAGTTACAGGGATGAACACTGAAGCTTTCTTT.

V usage is TRBV19 and J usage is TRBJ1-1; D uncertain. This CDR3 comprises 12 residues. Germline loops: CDR1 LNHDA, CDR2 SQIVND (reference sequence). The V and J ends lost 4 bases and 3 bases respectively, with 6 bases between them. The CDR3 reads CASSKRYTEAFF. The CDR3 bases are TGTGCCAGTAGTAAGAGATACACTGAAGCTTTCTTT.